Presented here are 21 T cell receptor beta chains from one specimen sequenced in a study of OX40 agonist ivuxolimab in advanced cancers. The protocol was immunoSEQ multiplex PCR, while the TCRdb copy is restricted to in-frame clones and leaves out a portion. The table includes 50,000 or so clones, 60% to 80% detected once. The sequences come from CD4+ or CD8+ T cells sorted from blood, collected in a trial of the OX40 agonist ivuxolimab. The receptors here all came from an adult with an advanced solid tumor such as melanoma, head and neck, liver or kidney cancer.

The chain has TRBV5-1 and TRBJ2-1; D may be TRBD2 (5 bases). The CDR3 covers 16 residues. Between the trimmed V and J ends, which lost 1 base and 0 bases, there was a span of 11 bases. From germline, CDR1 is SGHRS and CDR2 YFSETQ. The CDR3 DNA reads TGCGCCAGCAGCTTGAGCGGTCTGAGCTCCTACAATGAGCAGTTCTTC. This translates into CASSLSGLSSYNEQFF.

The chain carries TRBV21-1 and TRBJ2-5; TRBD1 is the table's D call and was not checked against the DNA. TRBV21-1 counts as a pseudogene. This CDR3 is 18 amino acids long. The CDR3, as DNA: TGTGCCAGCAGCAACACACCGGCAGGTCCCAACGCAAAAGAGACCCAGTACTTC. This translates into CASSNTPAGPNAKETQYF.

This sequence joins TRBV4-1 and TRBJ1-4; maybe TRBD1 (6 bases). Per the germline V gene, CDR1 is MGHRA and CDR2 is YSYEKL. V lost 0 bases and J lost 3, with 8 bases in between. The CDR3 consists of 15 residues. The CDR3 reads CASSQEAGANEKLFF. CDR3 nucleotide sequence: TGCGCCAGCAGCCAAGAGGCAGGGGCTAATGAAAAACTGTTTTTT.

The chain links TRBV7-2 to TRBJ2-7, with 9 bases matching TRBD2. Germline CDR1 is SGHTA and CDR2 is FQGNSA. Germline trimming cut 4 bases from V and 3 bases from J; bases unmatched to any gene: 4. The CDR3 loop spans 14 amino acids. The CDR3 DNA reads TGTGCCAGCAGCTCCGTAGCGGGAGTCTACGAGCAGTACTTC. Translating it yields CASSSVAGVYEQYF.

This chain uses TRBV18 with TRBJ2-3; 7 bases fit TRBD2. The CDR3 spans 17 residues. Germline V gene lookup returns CDR1 KGHSH and CDR2 LQKENI. V dropped 3 bases and J dropped 0; count of bases not matched to a gene: 9. This CDR3 is CASSPFATSFSTDTQYF. The CDR3 coding sequence is TGTGCCAGCTCACCCTTCGCGACTAGCTTTAGCACAGATACGCAGTATTTT.

J is TRBJ2-5 and V is TRBV4-3; no clear D gene. The CDR3 length is 15 residues. Germline V gene sequence: CDR1 LGHNA, CDR2 YSLEER. V was shortened by 0 bases and J by 5 bases, with 13 bases between the two germline ends. CDR3 protein: CASSQEKEGWETQYF. CDR3 in DNA: TGCGCCAGCAGCCAAGAAAAAGAAGGCTGGGAGACCCAGTACTTC.

The chain joins TRBV6-1 to TRBJ2-7, with D uncertain. The CDR3 totals 14 residues. Trimming shortened V by 0 bases and J by 2 bases, and 8 bases separated the two germline ends. The germline gives CDR1 MNHNS, CDR2 SASEGT. The CDR3 spells CASSEATLTYEQYF. The CDR3 coding sequence is TGTGCCAGCAGTGAAGCAACACTGACCTACGAGCAGTACTTC.

J is TRBJ2-1 and V is TRBV6-5; weak D call: TRBD2 (5 bases). The CDR3 extends over 16 amino acids. Per germline, CDR1 MNHEY and CDR2 SVGAGI. Trimming left V 0 bases short and J 4 bases short, with 13 bases between. The CDR3 DNA follows: TGTGCCAGCAGTTACTCGAAAACTAGATCGTACAATGAGCAGTTCTTC. This translates into CASSYSKTRSYNEQFF.

The genes are TRBV18 and TRBJ1-2; weak D call: TRBD1 (6 bases). The V end lost 0 bases, the J end lost 5 bases, and 10 bases lay between the germline ends. Germline CDR1 is KGHSH and CDR2 is LQKENI. This CDR3 is 14 amino acids long. CDR3 DNA: TGTGCCAGCTCACCACCGGGAGGGGGGTATGGCTACACCTTC. Translation gives CASSPPGGGYGYTF.

DNA for the CDR3: TGTGCCTGGAGGTTGGTGGCGGGAGTTCGGTCCTACAATGAGCAGTTCTTC. Its translation is CAWRLVAGVRSYNEQFF. The chain links TRBV30 to TRBJ2-1, with 7 bases fitting TRBD2. Germline-derived CDR1 and CDR2 are GTSNPN and SVGIG (reference sequence). The V segment lost 3 bases and the J segment 1 base; nucleotides outside the gene matches: 12. The CDR3 spans 17 residues.

The CDR3 sequence is CASSLLGISYNEQFF. The CDR3 nucleotides are TGTGCCAGCAGCTTACTAGGGATTTCCTACAATGAGCAGTTCTTC. The chain has TRBV7-8 and TRBJ2-1; D remains ambiguous. V lost 2 bases to trimming and J lost 1 base, with 9 bases between them. The CDR3 extends over 15 amino acids. CDR1 and CDR2 (germline): SGHVS, FQNEAQ.

The J gene is TRBJ2-7, the V gene TRBV5-7; 8 bases align to TRBD2. TRBV5-7 is known as an ORF, though its function is uncertain. The J segment lost 2 bases and the V segment lost 4 bases, leaving 2 bases of the junction unmatched. CDR3 length: 13 amino acids. CDR3 sequence reads: CASSMGLAYEQYF. CDR3 DNA sequence: TGTGCCAGCAGCATGGGACTAGCCTACGAGCAGTACTTC.

The chain couples TRBV2 to TRBJ2-7, with D tentatively TRBD1 (6 bases). CDR3 length equals 14 residues. V was shortened by 2 bases and J by 1 base, with 9 bases between the two germline ends. The germline CDR1 and CDR2 sequences are SNHLY and FYNNEI. The CDR3 DNA follows: TGTGCCAGCAGTGAACAGGGACATTCCTACGAGCAGTACTTC. Residues: CASSEQGHSYEQYF.

The chain recombines TRBV19 with TRBJ2-7; 8 bases fit TRBD1. Looked up from germline, CDR1 is LNHDA and CDR2 is SQIVND (reference sequence). The CDR3 extends over 15 amino acids. J lost 1 base, V lost 3 bases, and 5 bases had no gene match. CDR3 nucleotide sequence: TGTGCCAGTAGTATCGGGACAGGAGGATCCTACGAGCAGTACTTC. It encodes CASSIGTGGSYEQYF.

The J gene is TRBJ1-5, the V gene TRBV27; unclear D gene. Germline CDR1 is MNHEY and CDR2 is SMNVEV (reference sequence). There are 13 residues in the CDR3. V gave up 3 bases and J gave up 11 bases, with 14 bases separating them. DNA of the CDR3: TGTGCCAGCAGTTTCCGGGGTGAGTCAGCCCAGCATTTT. Translation: CASSFRGESAQHF.

This clone appeared once. The chain couples TRBV15 to TRBJ1-1; D gene unclear. V lost 0 bases and J 1 base, leaving 3 bases between the germline ends. The CDR3 extends over 13 amino acids. The V gene's germline CDR1 is LNHNV and CDR2 YYDKDF (reference sequence). The CDR3 spells CATSREPNTEAFF. The CDR3 DNA reads as TGTGCCACCAGCAGAGAACCGAACACTGAAGCTTTCTTT. Drawing the rest from reference TRBV15 and TRBJ1-1, the complete variable domain is DAMVIQNPRYQVTQFGKPVTLSCSQTLNHNVMYWYQQKSSQAPKLLFHYYDKDFNNEADTPDNFQSRRPNTSFCFLDIRSPGLGDTAMYLCATSREPNTEAFFGQGTRLTVV.

The J gene is TRBJ1-3, the V gene TRBV9; 9 bases are a match to TRBD1. The CDR3 has 17 residues. The germline V gene encodes CDR1 SGDLS and CDR2 YYNGEE. Trimming removed 4 bases from V and 4 bases from J; junction bases left unmatched: 12. The CDR3 bases are TGTGCCAGCAGCCTCTTGGACAGGGGTGCTGGAGGAAACACCATATATTTT. Translated, it gives CASSLLDRGAGGNTIYF. Looking up the rest from reference TRBV9 and TRBJ1-3 gives the full variable domain: DSGVTQTPKHLITATGQRVTLRCSPRSGDLSVYWYQQSLDQGLQFLIQYYNGEERAKGNILERFSAQQFPDLHSELNLSSLELGDSALYFCASSLLDRGAGGNTIYFGEGSWLTVV.

This chain connects TRBV15 to TRBJ1-2; D may be TRBD1 (5 bases). Trimming stripped 0 bases from V and 3 bases from J, with 8 bases between. CDR1 and CDR2 (germline): LNHNV, YYDKDF (reference sequence). The CDR3 runs 14 residues. CDR3 nucleotides: TGTGCCACCAGCAGAGAAGCCAGGGACTATGGCTACACCTTC. The encoded protein is CATSREARDYGYTF.

This chain uses TRBV9 with TRBJ2-1, with D possibly matching TRBD1 (6 bases). The ends were cut back, 2 bases at V and 4 bases at J, with 7 bases in the middle. There are 13 residues in the CDR3. The germline CDR1 and CDR2 sequences are SGDLS and YYNGEE. In DNA, the CDR3 is TGTGCCAGCAGCGTTGGACAGTACAATGAGCAGTTCTTC. Amino acid sequence: CASSVGQYNEQFF.

The CDR3 reads CAWSNGQSTDTQYF. The CDR3 DNA reads as TGTGCCTGGAGTAACGGACAGAGCACAGATACGCAGTATTTT. The V and J genes are TRBV30 and TRBJ2-3, with a tentative D call TRBD1 (6 bases). The germline V gene encodes CDR1 GTSNPN and CDR2 SVGIG (reference sequence). The V end was cut by 2 bases, the J end by 0 bases, with 9 bases between. This CDR3 is built from 14 residues. Based on the CDR3 plus reference TRBV30 and TRBJ2-3, the full variable domain is SQTIHQWPATLVQPVGSPLSLECTVEGTSNPNLYWYRQAAGRGLQLLFYSVGIGQISSEVPQNLSASRPQDRQFILSSKKLLLSDSGFYLCAWSNGQSTDTQYFGPGTRLTVL.

The rearrangement links TRBV7-2 to TRBJ2-1; 7 bases fit TRBD2. CDR3 size: 15 residues. The germline V gene has CDR1 SGHTA and CDR2 FQGNSA. The ends lost 4 bases at V and 6 bases at J; junction bases unmatched: 9. The CDR3 reads CASSYPAGVGNEQFF. The CDR3 DNA follows: TGTGCCAGCAGCTACCCGGCGGGAGTGGGCAATGAGCAGTTCTTC.